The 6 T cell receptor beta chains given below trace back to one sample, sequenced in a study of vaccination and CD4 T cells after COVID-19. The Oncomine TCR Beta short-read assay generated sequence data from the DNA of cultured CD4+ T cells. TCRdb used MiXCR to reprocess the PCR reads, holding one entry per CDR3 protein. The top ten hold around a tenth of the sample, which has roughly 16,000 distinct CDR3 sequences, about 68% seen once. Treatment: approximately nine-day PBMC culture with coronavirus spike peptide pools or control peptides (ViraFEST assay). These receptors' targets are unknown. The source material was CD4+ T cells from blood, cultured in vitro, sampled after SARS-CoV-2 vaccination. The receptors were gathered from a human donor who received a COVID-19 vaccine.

As DNA, the CDR3 is TGCAGTGCTGGGGCCTGGAATCAGCCCCAGCATTTT. Translating gives CSAGAWNQPQHF. The genes are TRBV20-1 and TRBJ1-5; tentative D call: TRBD1 (5 bases). V lost 5 bases and J 4 bases, leaving 9 bases between the germline ends. The CDR3 extends over 12 amino acids. Germline CDR1 and CDR2: DFQATT and SNEGSKA (reference sequence).

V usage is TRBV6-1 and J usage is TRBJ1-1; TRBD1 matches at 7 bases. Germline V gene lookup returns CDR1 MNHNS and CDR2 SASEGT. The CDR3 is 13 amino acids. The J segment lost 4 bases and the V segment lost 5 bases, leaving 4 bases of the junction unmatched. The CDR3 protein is CASSPTGFTEAFF. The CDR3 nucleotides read TGTGCCAGCAGTCCGACAGGGTTCACTGAAGCTTTCTTT.

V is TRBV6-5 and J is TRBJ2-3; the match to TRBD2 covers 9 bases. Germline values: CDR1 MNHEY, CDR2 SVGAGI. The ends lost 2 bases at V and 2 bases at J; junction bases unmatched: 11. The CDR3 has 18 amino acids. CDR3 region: CASSYPPGGGASTDTQYF. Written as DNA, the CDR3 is TGTGCCAGCAGTTACCCCCCTGGCGGGGGGGCCTCCACAGATACGCAGTATTTT.

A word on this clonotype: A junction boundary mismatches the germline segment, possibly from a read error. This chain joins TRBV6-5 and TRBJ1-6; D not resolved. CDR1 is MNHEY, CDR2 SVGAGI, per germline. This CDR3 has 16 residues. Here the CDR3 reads CASSYSGGSDNSPLHF. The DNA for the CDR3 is TGTGCCAGCAGTTACTCGGGAGGCTCCGATAATTCACCCCTCCACTTT.

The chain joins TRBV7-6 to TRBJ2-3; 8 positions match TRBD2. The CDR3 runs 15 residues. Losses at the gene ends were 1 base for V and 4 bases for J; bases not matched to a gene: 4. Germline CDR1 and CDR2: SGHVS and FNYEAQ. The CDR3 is CASSLVPGLADTQYF. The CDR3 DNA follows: TGTGCCAGCAGCTTAGTCCCGGGACTAGCAGATACGCAGTATTTT.

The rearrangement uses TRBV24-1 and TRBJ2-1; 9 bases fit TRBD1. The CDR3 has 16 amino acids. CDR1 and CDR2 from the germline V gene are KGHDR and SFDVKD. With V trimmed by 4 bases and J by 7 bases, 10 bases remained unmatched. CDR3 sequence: CATSDPGTGNRNEQFF. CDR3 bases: TGTGCCACCAGTGACCCCGGGACAGGGAACAGGAATGAGCAGTTCTTC.